This T cell receptor beta chain emerged from a study of early T cells in non-severe SARS-CoV-2 infection. The germline V gene has CDR1 SGHAT and CDR2 FQNNGV. V lost 1 base, J lost 4 bases, and 10 bases lay in between. CDR3 size: 14 residues. Individual cDNA molecules were tagged with unique molecular identifiers, the study reported. TCRdb re-derived calls from the 5' RACE reads in MiXCR, one entry per CDR3 protein. Found here are some 49,000 distinct CDR3 sequences, around 4% of them singletons; the top ten hold about 6%. Study-level findings and limits: Matching with VDJdb favored anti-spike CD8 responses (missing private and CD4 specificities).

This clonotype was observed many times. Its antigen is as yet unknown. Sequencing used whole blood. This rearrangement joins TRBV11-2 to TRBJ1-2, with D perhaps TRBD1 (5 bases). This receptor was taken from an adult who was a healthcare worker with PCR-confirmed SARS-CoV-2 infection or an uninfected control (not recorded which). The CDR3 DNA reads as TGTGCCAGCAGCTTAGTTTCCGGGACCTATGGCTACACCTTC. Translated, it gives CASSLVSGTYGYTF.